This T cell receptor (beta chain) was found in a study of T cells in Graves' hyperthyroidism and ophthalmopathy. Patients having uncontrolled infection, another autoimmune disease, pregnancy or lactation were not included. Study outcomes and limitations: From stable hyperthyroidism, ophthalmopathy was separated by a 13 V-J model.

TCR beta CDR3 regions were amplified from RNA transcripts. The HTBI primer set served for first-round RT-PCR of the TCR CDR3. TCRdb redid the calling of the multiplex PCR reads with MiXCR, one entry per CDR3 protein. This table has about 500,000 distinct CDR3 sequences, 16% appearing once. This clonotype was counted only a few times. Its antigen remains unidentified. The CDR3 is 15 residues long. Per the germline V gene, CDR1 is SGHRS and CDR2 is YFSETQ. Trimming pared 0 bases from V and 0 bases from J, leaving 9 bases between. This receptor was obtained from a woman aged 18-29 years with Graves' hyperthyroidism. The sequenced sample consisted of blood. The chain recombines TRBV5-1 with TRBJ1-1, with no clear D. The DNA of the CDR3 is TGCGCCAGCAGCTTGGGATCGGGGTTGAACACTGAAGCTTTCTTT. It specifies CASSLGSGLNTEAFF. Variable domain in full (rest from reference TRBV5-1 and TRBJ1-1): KAGVTQTPRYLIKTRGQQVTLSCSPISGHRSVSWYQQTPGQGLQFLFEYFSETQRNKGNFPGRFSGRQFSNSRSEMNVSTLELGDSALYLCASSLGSGLNTEAFFGQGTRLTVV.